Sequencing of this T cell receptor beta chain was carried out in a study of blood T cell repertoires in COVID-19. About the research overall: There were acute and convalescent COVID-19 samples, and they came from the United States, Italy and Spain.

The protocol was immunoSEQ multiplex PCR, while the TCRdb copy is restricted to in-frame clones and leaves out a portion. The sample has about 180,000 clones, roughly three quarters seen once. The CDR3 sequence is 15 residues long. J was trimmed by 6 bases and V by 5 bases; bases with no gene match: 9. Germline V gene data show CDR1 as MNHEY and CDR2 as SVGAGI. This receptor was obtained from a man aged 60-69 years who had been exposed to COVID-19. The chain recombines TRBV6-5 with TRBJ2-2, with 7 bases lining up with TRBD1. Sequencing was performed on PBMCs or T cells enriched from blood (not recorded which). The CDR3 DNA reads TGTGCCAGCAGTAGGGGGCTTGGGGGCCCCGGGGAGCTGTTTTTT. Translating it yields CASSRGLGGPGELFF.